This T cell receptor (beta chain) emerged from a study of post-analysis software for immune sequencing data (dated by TCRdb to about 2015). General notes on the study: Disease courses on record covered relapsing-remitting, secondary progressive and progressive-relapsing multiple sclerosis, though some patients had no subtype annotation. A subset of samples was prepared in parallel using single-end sample barcoding, then pooled and co-amplified after Illumina adapter ligation. The patient repertoires were compared against about 10 previously published healthy control repertoires obtained from donors aged about 6 to 27 years. Paper-wide results and their limitations: Strong co-clustering of samples prepared in the same batch was shown by direct clustering with F measure, prompting a batch-effect correction. Patients showed significantly higher frequencies than controls for roughly five TRBV segments, among them TRBV5-6, TRBV5-1 and TRBV20-1. The control group was slightly older than the multiple sclerosis patient group. Normalized Chao1 diversity was significantly lower in multiple sclerosis patients than controls, suggesting substantial peripheral T-cell clonal expansion.

Turning to this clonotype: Its antigen has not been determined. Per-base quality was not reported, and no clone a single base away is much larger than it.

To demonstrate the VDJtools post-analysis software, TCR beta repertoires were profiled from the peripheral blood of over ten young patients with multiple sclerosis. The multiple sclerosis patients were children and adolescents between roughly 6 and 16 years of age. To prepare the library, PCR was applied. These reads were obtained on an Illumina HiSeq 2500. To reduce PCR and sequencing biases, unique molecular identifiers were incorporated into the TCR beta cDNA libraries. Per 1 to 10 million input T cells, roughly 500,000 cDNA molecules were obtained, such that each molecule approximated one T cell. Patient libraries were prepared and sequenced with the same protocol used for the earlier healthy control dataset. Samples belonging to the same batch were prepared together, multiplexed and sequenced on a shared HiSeq lane. From the authors' description of their analysis: MIGEC was used to process the raw barcoded reads, and molecular identifier groups with only a single read were discarded before consensus assembly and CDR3 extraction. VDJtools was used for post-analysis of the clonotype tables, with diversity normalized by down-sampling every dataset to the smallest sample size. In repertoire overlap clustering, CDR3 amino acid sequences, but not nucleotide sequences, were matched to correct batch-related cross-sample contamination. Using fastp trimming at Q25 and MiXCR clonotype assembly, TCRdb reanalyzed the public sequencing data and kept in-frame beta chains. Merged by CDR3 protein, the rows form single entries marked with the most common genes and DNA. What appears here as the V and J calls and clone size reflects TCRdb's work, not the paper's. The sample has about 820,000 distinct CDR3 sequences on record, 53% of them singletons. 4.6% of the sample rests with the top ten.

The junction shows trimming of 3 bases on V and 1 base on J, plus 13 bases between the germline ends. The CDR3, from cysteine to phenylalanine, totals 15 residues. Solely the CDR3 DNA is kept, with 45 bases framed from the first base. Looking up the germline V gene (reference sequence) yields CDR1 DFQATT and CDR2 SNEGSKA. This clonotype originated in a girl aged 10 to 17 with multiple sclerosis. Specimen: blood. The sequence joins TRBV20-1 to TRBJ2-1; the D gene cannot be named for sure. The CDR3 is CSASRVPRSYNEQFF. The nucleotide sequence is given as TGCAGTGCTAGTCGGGTCCCCCGGTCCTACAATGAGCAGTTCTTC.